A single sample is the source of the 27 T cell receptor beta chains below, sequenced in a study of identical twins. TCRdb processed the 5' RACE reads anew with MiXCR; each CDR3 protein has one entry. The data contain about 530,000 distinct CDR3 sequences, about a fifth of them seen just once; the ten biggest clones take up approximately 0.48%. These data also featured in a second study, about yellow fever vaccine responses in identical twins.

Material: CD4+ T cells sorted from blood. These receptors came from a young woman in good health.

The V call is TRBV9, the J call TRBJ2-5; 9 positions agree with TRBD1. This CDR3 has 14 residues. J was trimmed by 3 bases and V by 4 bases; bases with no gene match: 4. Germline assignment: CDR1 SGDLS and CDR2 YYNGEE. CDR3 sequence reads: CASSSRQGEETQYF. The CDR3 bases are TGTGCCAGCAGCTCTCGACAGGGGGAAGAGACCCAGTACTTC. The full variable domain, with the rest looked up from reference TRBV9 and TRBJ2-5, is DSGVTQTPKHLITATGQRVTLRCSPRSGDLSVYWYQQSLDQGLQFLIQYYNGEERAKGNILERFSAQQFPDLHSELNLSSLELGDSALYFCASSSRQGEETQYFGPGTRLLVL.

This clonotype was observed a handful of times. V gene TRBV24-1 combines with J gene TRBJ1-2, with D perhaps TRBD1 (5 bases). With 5 bases removed from V and 5 bases from J, the gap between germline ends came to 11 bases. Per the germline V gene, CDR1 is KGHDR and CDR2 is SFDVKD. The CDR3 runs 13 residues. In nucleotides, the CDR3 is TGTGCCACCAGTGTTGACAGCCGATATGGCTACACCTTC. This gives the protein CATSVDSRYGYTF.

The chain has TRBV5-4 and TRBJ2-3; 7 bases align to TRBD1. Losses at the gene ends were 4 bases for V and 4 bases for J; bases not matched to a gene: 9. Germline V gene data show CDR1 as SGHNT and CDR2 as YYREEE (reference sequence). The CDR3 spans 15 residues. In DNA, the CDR3 is TGTGCCAGCAGCCATAGAGGGGGCGGCCCAGATACGCAGTATTTT. This sequence encodes CASSHRGGGPDTQYF.

The table lists this clonotype with a few counts. The V gene is TRBV12-3 or TRBV12-4, the J gene TRBJ1-6; D unclear. The CDR3 consists of 14 residues. Trimming took off 1 base at V and 7 bases at J, with 8 bases between the two ends. CDR3 protein: CASSLGSGNSPLHF. DNA for the CDR3: TGTGCCAGCAGTTTAGGGAGTGGGAATTCACCCCTCCACTTT.

CDR3 nucleotides: TGCGCCAGCACCCCCCTGGGGGGGGACACAGATACGCAGTATTTT. The encoded protein is CASTPLGGDTDTQYF. V is TRBV5-1 and J is TRBJ2-3; 7 bases are a match to TRBD2. This CDR3 is built from 15 residues. With V trimmed by 6 bases and J by 2 bases, 9 bases remained unmatched. Germline values: CDR1 SGHRS, CDR2 YFSETQ.

This clonotype was seen repeatedly, ten times or more. The chain has TRBV12-3 or TRBV12-4 and TRBJ2-2; D is unresolved. Trimming removed 1 base from V and 3 bases from J, with 6 bases in between. This CDR3 is 14 amino acids long. CDR3 residues: CASSLVGYTGELFF. The CDR3, as DNA: TGTGCCAGCAGTTTAGTGGGGTACACCGGGGAGCTGTTTTTT.

This clonotype was picked up a small number of times. This chain's CDR3 is CAISAGDVIRTGELFF. CDR3 DNA: TGTGCCATCAGCGCCGGGGATGTAATTAGGACCGGGGAGCTGTTTTTT. This chain connects TRBV10-3 to TRBJ2-2; D perhaps matches TRBD2 (5 bases). The CDR3 loop spans 16 amino acids. The ends were cut back, 6 bases at V and 5 bases at J, with 19 bases in the middle. Germline V lookup: CDR1 ENHRY, CDR2 SYGVKD.

This clonotype has only a few counts. The V gene is TRBV29-1, the J gene TRBJ1-1; D remains unclear. The CDR3 runs 13 residues. Per germline, CDR1 SQVTM and CDR2 ANQGSEA. V was cut by 6 bases and J by 2 bases, with 13 bases left in between. The CDR3 DNA reads as TGCAGCGTCCCAGGAAAGGGTAACACTGAAGCTTTCTTT. This codes for CSVPGKGNTEAFF.

This clonotype was counted between two and nine times. The chain links TRBV5-1 to TRBJ2-1; 13 bases fit TRBD2. CDR1 SGHRS and CDR2 YFSETQ come from the germline V gene. The CDR3 is 15 amino acids. V lost 4 bases, J lost 8 bases, and 6 bases stayed unmatched. This CDR3 is CASSALAGGRDEQFF. CDR3 in DNA: TGCGCCAGCAGCGCACTAGCGGGGGGGCGAGATGAGCAGTTCTTC.

This chain joins TRBV28 and TRBJ1-3; 7 nucleotides agree with TRBD1. Germline assignment: CDR1 MDHEN and CDR2 SYDVKM. The CDR3 is 16 residues long. Trimming at V came to 6 bases and at J to 2 bases, leaving 10 bases not matched to a gene. The CDR3 spells CASRETNRGPGNTIYF. CDR3 nucleotide sequence: TGTGCCAGCAGGGAAACAAACAGGGGACCTGGAAACACCATATATTTT.

This clonotype was counted a few times. The chain uses TRBV6-5 and TRBJ2-2; either TRBD1 or TRBD2 may supply D (5 bases each). Trimming took off 3 bases at V and 7 bases at J, with 9 bases between the two ends. CDR3 length: 13 residues. Germline V gives CDR1 MNHEY, CDR2 SVGAGI. In DNA form, the CDR3 reads TGTGCCAGCAGTTATGGGGGAGTCGGGGAGCTGTTTTTT. Its protein product is CASSYGGVGELFF.

This clonotype showed up just a few times. In DNA form, the CDR3 reads TGCAGTGCTAGCGACAGTAGTAGCAATCAGCCCCAGCATTTT. Translating gives CSASDSSSNQPQHF. The rearrangement uses TRBV20-1 and TRBJ1-5, with a tentative D call TRBD1 (5 bases). The CDR3 contains 14 residues. Germline V CDR1 and CDR2: DFQATT, SNEGSKA (reference sequence). Trimming took 3 bases from V and 0 from J, leaving 9 bases between them.

The rearrangement uses TRBV11-1 and TRBJ2-3; 8 nucleotides line up with TRBD2. CDR1 is SGHAT and CDR2 is FQDESV in the germline V gene (reference sequence). V was clipped by 5 bases and J by 2 bases; unmatched bases: 15. This CDR3 is 18 amino acids long. The CDR3 region has the DNA TGTGCCAGCAGCGGGGGCGGGGGGCCCAAGGACATCACAGATACGCAGTATTTT. Translated: CASSGGGGPKDITDTQYF.

On this clonotype itself: An end of the junction differs from the germline gene, which may be a read error. This rearrangement joins TRBV3-1 to TRBJ2-3, with D tentatively TRBD1 or TRBD2 (5 bases each). This CDR3 is built from 13 residues. Germline V gene lookup returns CDR1 LGHDT and CDR2 YNNKEL (reference sequence). CDR3 nucleotides: TGCGCCAGCAGCTTGAGAGGGGCAGATACGCAGTATTTT. Translated: CASSLRGADTQYF.

This clonotype has a handful of counts. The J gene is TRBJ2-5, the V gene TRBV28; 8 nucleotides match TRBD1. V lost 1 base to trimming and J lost 7 bases; unmatched junction nucleotides: 11. Germline CDR1 is MDHEN and CDR2 is SYDVKM. This CDR3 has 16 amino acids. The CDR3 spells CASSLFSGQGSGTQYF. In DNA, the CDR3 is TGTGCCAGCAGTTTATTCTCCGGACAGGGTTCGGGGACCCAGTACTTC.

In its sample, this clonotype was seen many times. V usage is TRBV2 and J usage is TRBJ1-2; D is possibly TRBD1 (6 bases). This CDR3 contains 13 residues. Between the trimmed V and J ends, which lost 0 bases and 8 bases, there was a span of 10 bases. Germline assignment: CDR1 SNHLY and CDR2 FYNNEI. The chain's CDR3 is CASSEAVDRGYTF. CDR3 nucleotide sequence: TGTGCCAGCAGTGAAGCGGTGGACAGAGGCTACACCTTC. The variable domain in full, completed from reference TRBV2 and TRBJ1-2, reads EPEVTQTPSHQVTQMGQEVILRCVPISNHLYFYWYRQILGQKVEFLVSFYNNEISEKSEIFDDQFSVERPDGSNFTLKIRSTKLEDSAMYFCASSEAVDRGYTFGSGTRLTVV.

This clonotype occurred a few times. This chain links TRBV11-2 with TRBJ1-2; possible D gene TRBD1, 5 bases. V shed 5 bases and J shed 3 bases, with 16 bases lying between them. Germline V gene lookup returns CDR1 SGHAT and CDR2 FQNNGV. The CDR3 spans 15 residues. CDR3 DNA: TGTGCCAGCAGCCAGAAAGCCCAGGGCGACTATGGCTACACCTTC. Amino acids: CASSQKAQGDYGYTF.

Many counts were recorded for this clonotype. The chain employs TRBV12-3 or TRBV12-4 and TRBJ2-7, with 9 bases matching TRBD2. V lost 3 bases and J lost 2; bases outside the gene matches: 2. This CDR3 is 14 amino acids long. Written as DNA, the CDR3 is TGTGCCAGCAGTTTGGCGGGAGGGACCTACGAGCAGTACTTC. Protein product: CASSLAGGTYEQYF.

V usage is TRBV11-2 and J usage is TRBJ2-3; 8 bases fit TRBD2. The CDR3 totals 15 residues. Germline V gene data show CDR1 as SGHAT and CDR2 as FQNNGV. V trimming: 1 base; J trimming: 2 bases; junction bases outside the gene matches: 2. The CDR3 loop is CASSLVGLATDTQYF. Written as DNA, the CDR3 is TGTGCCAGCAGCTTAGTTGGACTAGCCACAGATACGCAGTATTTT.

The chain joins TRBV12-3 or TRBV12-4 to TRBJ1-1; D remains ambiguous. The CDR3 contains 14 residues. V was trimmed by 6 bases and J by 1 base, leaving 12 bases between them. This chain's CDR3 is CASSRLMSNTEAFF. The CDR3 DNA sequence: TGTGCCAGCAGCCGACTCATGTCGAACACTGAAGCTTTCTTT.

This clonotype was counted ten times or more. The rearrangement links TRBV7-9 to TRBJ1-1; 7 nucleotides align to TRBD1. This CDR3 has 12 amino acids. Losses at the gene ends were 2 bases for V and 12 bases for J; bases not matched to a gene: 6. The germline V gene has CDR1 SEHNR and CDR2 FQNEAQ (reference sequence). Here the CDR3 reads CASSLLGTETFF. The CDR3 DNA reads TGTGCCAGCAGCTTATTGGGGACAGAGACTTTCTTT.

This clonotype was recorded a few times. The chain has TRBV7-9 and TRBJ1-1; TRBD1 matches at 7 bases. The CDR3 has 14 residues. J was trimmed by 3 bases and V by 5 bases; bases with no gene match: 6. CDR1 SEHNR and CDR2 FQNEAQ come from the germline V gene (reference sequence). CDR3 DNA: TGTGCCAGCAGCGAAGATGGGACAGACACTGAAGCTTTCTTT. This translates into CASSEDGTDTEAFF.

This rearrangement joins TRBV12-3 or TRBV12-4 to TRBJ2-7; D possibly matches TRBD1 or TRBD2 (5 bases each). V lost 5 bases and J lost 6, with 17 bases in between. The CDR3 runs 14 residues. The CDR3 region is CASSALGEMAEQYF. The CDR3 nucleotides are TGTGCCAGCAGTGCCCTGGGGGAAATGGCCGAGCAGTACTTC.

The chain recombines TRBV6-5 with TRBJ2-7, with a weak D call TRBD1 (6 bases). The germline CDR1 and CDR2 sequences are MNHEY and SVGAGI. The CDR3 is 15 amino acids. Trimming shortened V by 0 bases and J by 4 bases, and 13 bases separated the two germline ends. The CDR3 sequence is CASSYSIRGWYEQYF. Written as DNA, the CDR3 is TGTGCCAGCAGTTACTCGATCAGGGGCTGGTACGAGCAGTACTTC.

J is TRBJ2-3 and V is TRBV20-1; tentatively, D is TRBD1 (6 bases). V lost 8 bases to trimming and J lost 1 base, with 7 bases between them. The germline CDR1 and CDR2 sequences are DFQATT and SNEGSKA (reference sequence). CDR3 length: 11 amino acids. The CDR3 bases are TGCAGTCGACAGGGCACAGATACGCAGTATTTT. Translating it yields CSRQGTDTQYF.

The chain recombines TRBV12-3 or TRBV12-4 with TRBJ1-5; D not resolved. This CDR3 region has 16 residues. V was cut by 4 bases and J by 2 bases, with 15 bases left in between. The CDR3 DNA is TGTGCCAGCAGTTATCGGGCGGGTTTTGGCAATCAGCCCCAGCATTTT. Translation: CASSYRAGFGNQPQHF.

V usage is TRBV24-1 and J usage is TRBJ2-5; 11 bases match TRBD1. Germline CDR1 and CDR2: KGHDR and SFDVKD. With V trimmed by 3 bases and J by 6 bases, 5 bases remained unmatched. There are 15 residues in the CDR3. The CDR3 loop reads CATSDGTGGLKTQYF. In DNA form, the CDR3 reads TGTGCCACCAGTGATGGGACAGGGGGTCTCAAGACCCAGTACTTC.